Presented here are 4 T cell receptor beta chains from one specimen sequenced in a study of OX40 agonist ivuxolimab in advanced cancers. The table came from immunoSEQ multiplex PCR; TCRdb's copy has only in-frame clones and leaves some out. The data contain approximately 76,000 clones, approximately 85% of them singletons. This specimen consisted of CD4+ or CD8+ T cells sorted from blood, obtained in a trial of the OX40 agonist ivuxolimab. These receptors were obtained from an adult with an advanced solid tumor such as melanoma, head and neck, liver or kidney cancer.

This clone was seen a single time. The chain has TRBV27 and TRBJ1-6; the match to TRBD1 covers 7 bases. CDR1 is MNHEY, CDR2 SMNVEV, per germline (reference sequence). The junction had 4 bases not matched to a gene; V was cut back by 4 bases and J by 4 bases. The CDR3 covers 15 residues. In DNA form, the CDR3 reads TGTGCCAGCAGTTCTCCGACAGGGTATAATTCACCCCTCCACTTT. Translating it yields CASSSPTGYNSPLHF.

The CDR3 DNA is TGTGCCAGCTCCTTTGCCGGTTATAATTCACCCCTCCACTTT. It is translated as CASSFAGYNSPLHF. The chain links TRBV7-9 to TRBJ1-6; D remains ambiguous. The CDR3 sequence is 14 residues long. CDR1 and CDR2 from the germline V gene are SEHNR and FQNEAQ (reference sequence). V lost 8 bases and J lost 4, with 12 bases in between. Using reference TRBV7-9 and TRBJ1-6 for the parts outside the CDR3, the full variable domain is DTGVSQNPRHKITKRGQNVTFRCDPISEHNRLYWYRQTLGQGPEFLTYFQNEAQLEKSRLLSDRFSAERPKGSFSTLEIQRTEQGDSAMYLCASSFAGYNSPLHFGNGTRLTVT.

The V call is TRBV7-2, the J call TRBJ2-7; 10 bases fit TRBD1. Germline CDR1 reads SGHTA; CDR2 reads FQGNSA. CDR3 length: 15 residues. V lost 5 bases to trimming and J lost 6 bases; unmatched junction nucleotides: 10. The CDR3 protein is CASSARDRGLREQYF. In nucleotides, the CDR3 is TGTGCCAGCAGCGCCCGGGACAGGGGTTTGCGCGAGCAGTACTTC.

CDR3 protein: CASSLIRGSETQYF. CDR3 DNA sequence: TGTGCCAGCAGCTTGATCCGGGGCTCAGAGACCCAGTACTTC. This chain joins TRBV5-6 and TRBJ2-5, with D perhaps assigned TRBD1 or TRBD2 (5 bases each). CDR3 length: 14 residues. From germline, CDR1 is SGHDT and CDR2 YYEEEE. The V end lost 1 base, the J end lost 4 bases, and 11 bases lay between the germline ends.